A single sample is the source of the 9 T cell receptor beta chains below, sequenced in a study of T cells in Graves' hyperthyroidism and ophthalmopathy (dated by TCRdb to about 2019). The receptor library was made with multiplex PCR. Data came from an Illumina HiSeq 2000. TCR beta CDR3 regions were amplified from RNA transcripts. A first-round RT-PCR of the TCR CDR3 used the HTBI primer set with the Qiagen OneStep RT-PCR kit. TCRdb passed the public sequencing reads through fastp at Q25 and MiXCR, retaining productive beta sequences. Rows with a matching CDR3 protein are joined into one entry that keeps the most common DNA and genes. The sample yields nearly 600,000 distinct CDR3 sequences; about 14% were counted once. The ten largest make up roughly 5.7% of the sample. Sequencing used blood. All receptors derive from a woman aged 25 to 39 with Graves' hyperthyroidism that later progressed to Graves' ophthalmopathy.

The chain couples TRBV27 to TRBJ1-1, with 9 nucleotides matching TRBD1. The CDR3 has 15 residues. The V segment lost 5 bases and the J segment 1 base; nucleotides outside the gene matches: 5. Germline V gene data show CDR1 as MNHEY and CDR2 as SMNVEV (reference sequence). DNA for the CDR3: TGTGCCAGCAGTAACCCGGGACAGGGGAACACTGAAGCTTTCTTT. This codes for CASSNPGQGNTEAFF.

In its sample, this clonotype was seen many times. The V call is TRBV28, the J call TRBJ2-2; D is unclear. Trimming pared 4 bases from V and 0 bases from J, leaving 18 bases between. The CDR3 totals 18 residues. Germline assignment: CDR1 MDHEN and CDR2 SYDVKM. CDR3 DNA: TGTGCCAGCAGTTCCGCTTCACTCTGGGTCCCGAACACCGGGGAGCTGTTTTTT. The encoded protein is CASSSASLWVPNTGELFF.

This clonotype has a count of ten or more. The chain has TRBV27 and TRBJ2-5, with 15 nucleotides matching TRBD2. The CDR3 length is 17 residues. V dropped 0 bases and J dropped 7; count of bases not matched to a gene: 6. Per germline, CDR1 MNHEY and CDR2 SMNVEV (reference sequence). The DNA of the CDR3 is TGTGCCAGCAGTTTATCTCCCCCGGGACTAGCGGGAGGGACCCAGTACTTC. Residues: CASSLSPPGLAGGTQYF.

This clonotype was picked up many times. The chain recombines TRBV6-1 with TRBJ2-7; perhaps TRBD1 as D (5 bases). In germline, CDR1 is MNHNS, CDR2 SASEGT. The CDR3 contains 11 residues. The V end lost 7 bases, the J end lost 6 bases, and 10 bases lay between the germline ends. In DNA form, the CDR3 reads TGTGCCAGCACGACAGTTGCCGAGCAGTACTTC. It specifies CASTTVAEQYF.

This clonotype was recorded at least ten times. This chain joins TRBV20-1 and TRBJ2-3; 13 nucleotides match TRBD2. From germline, CDR1 is DFQATT and CDR2 SNEGSKA (reference sequence). The CDR3 has 16 amino acids. V trimming: 5 bases; J trimming: 5 bases; junction bases outside the gene matches: 10. In nucleotides, the CDR3 is TGCAGTGCTTCACGGACTAGCGGGGGACAAAGAGATACGCAGTATTTT. Amino acid sequence: CSASRTSGGQRDTQYF.

This clonotype was seen a few times. The V and J genes are TRBV20-1 and TRBJ2-5, with 7 bases aligning to TRBD2. The J segment lost 5 bases and the V segment lost 0 bases, leaving 12 bases of the junction unmatched. The CDR3 has 16 residues. Germline V CDR1 and CDR2: DFQATT, SNEGSKA (reference sequence). CDR3 nucleotides: TGCAGTGCTAGAGATTGGAGGGAGGGCCCGGGGGAGACCCAGTACTTC. Amino acid sequence: CSARDWREGPGETQYF.

This clonotype was recorded many times. The rearrangement uses TRBV7-2 and TRBJ2-3; no firm D call. Germline V gene lookup returns CDR1 SGHTA and CDR2 FQGNSA. The CDR3 consists of 17 residues. V lost 2 bases, J lost 2 bases, and 17 bases lay in between. CDR3 protein: CASSLNPAGPLTDTQYF. CDR3 DNA: TGTGCCAGCAGCTTAAACCCAGCCGGGCCGCTCACAGATACGCAGTATTTT.

This clonotype was detected many times. The chain is built from TRBV20-1 and TRBJ2-2, with 8 bases matching TRBD2. The CDR3 has 16 residues. Unmatched junction bases numbered 13, after V lost 5 bases and J lost 5 bases. Germline assignment: CDR1 DFQATT and CDR2 SNEGSKA (reference sequence). CDR3 DNA: TGCAGTGCTGGCCCGGGTGCGGGAGGAGGGACCGGGGAGCTGTTTTTT. This encodes CSAGPGAGGGTGELFF.

This clonotype appeared a few times. This rearrangement joins TRBV25-1 to TRBJ1-2; D is undetermined. The CDR3 runs 15 residues. Germline CDR1 and CDR2: MGHDK and SYGVNS. V dropped 2 bases and J dropped 6 bases, with 16 bases sitting between them. CDR3 amino acids: CASSEDVRDRNGYTF. CDR3 DNA sequence: TGTGCCAGCAGTGAAGACGTGCGAGATCGTAATGGCTACACCTTC.